The clone carrying this T cell receptor beta chain occurred many times. This CDR3 comprises 16 residues. In germline, CDR1 is SNHLY, CDR2 FYNNEI. After removal of 7 bases from V and 3 bases from J, the junction contained 12 bases not matched to a gene. TCR beta CDR3 sequences were amplified from RNA transcripts. TCR CDR3 underwent first-round RT-PCR with the HTBI primer set. TCRdb reprocessed the multiplex PCR reads with MiXCR, giving one entry per CDR3 protein. The sample includes roughly 740,000 distinct CDR3 sequences, 16% of them seen just once. The source of the sample is a study of T cells in Graves' hyperthyroidism and ophthalmopathy.

This sequence joins TRBV2 and TRBJ2-1; TRBD2 agrees at 7 bases. Sequenced sample: blood. This clonotype was sampled from a man younger than 35 with Graves' hyperthyroidism. CDR3 residues: CASTGRRENFYNEQFF. Written as DNA, the CDR3 is TGTGCCAGCACCGGGAGGCGGGAGAACTTCTACAATGAGCAGTTCTTC.